This T cell receptor (beta chain) was observed in a study of blood T cell repertoires in COVID-19. On the study more broadly: The United States, Italy and Spain provided the acute and convalescent COVID-19 samples. The cDNA or gDNA used as material had been derived from T cells, B-cell-depleted T cells, or PBMCs.

This clone was detected a few times. The germline gives CDR1 LNHNV, CDR2 YYDKDF (reference sequence). The CDR3 has 14 amino acids. Trimming left V 0 bases short and J 4 bases short, with 9 bases between. The repertoire was sequenced with immunoSEQ multiplex PCR; TCRdb's copy has only in-frame clones and lacks some. The sample contains 120,000 to 150,000 clones, roughly 81% of which appear only once. This TCR derives from a human donor with acute or convalescent COVID-19. The donor label of this sample is uncertain. The chain uses TRBV15 and TRBJ1-2; no firm D call. Sample: peripheral blood. The CDR3 region is CATSRDLRSYGYTF. In DNA form, the CDR3 reads TGTGCCACCAGCAGAGATCTTAGAAGCTATGGCTACACCTTC.